This paragraph covers one TCR beta chain sequence. The antigen is unknown. The V end was cut by 1 base, the J end by 0 bases, with 19 bases between. Germline V gene data show CDR1 as DFQATT and CDR2 as SNEGSKA (reference sequence). The CDR3 contains 18 residues. The Oncomine TCR Beta short-read assay generated sequence data from the DNA of cultured CD4+ T cells. Researchers extracted genomic DNA from CD4+ T cells that had been cultured. TCRdb ran MiXCR on the PCR reads and lists one entry per CDR3 protein. The profile shows around 17,000 distinct CDR3 sequences, less than 60% of them singletons. These data originate in a study of vaccination and CD4 T cells after COVID-19. Study details: Each post-COVID sample was drawn after diagnosis, and the median interval was approximately 100 days (range 35 to 161). Stimulation of the cells used overlapping spike peptide pools from SARS-CoV-2 and from the common cold coronaviruses HCoV-NL63, HCoV-OC43 and HCoV-229E.

As to treatment: approximately 10-day PBMC culture with coronavirus spike peptide pools or control peptides (ViraFEST assay). The sequence was collected from a human donor who had recovered from COVID-19. The rearrangement joins TRBV20-1 to TRBJ1-5; D is ambiguous. What was sequenced was CD4+ T cells from blood, cultured in vitro. The CDR3 region is CSARGLVGRLNSNQPQHF. In DNA, the CDR3 is TGCAGTGCTAGAGGCCTAGTGGGCAGGCTTAATAGCAATCAGCCCCAGCATTTT.